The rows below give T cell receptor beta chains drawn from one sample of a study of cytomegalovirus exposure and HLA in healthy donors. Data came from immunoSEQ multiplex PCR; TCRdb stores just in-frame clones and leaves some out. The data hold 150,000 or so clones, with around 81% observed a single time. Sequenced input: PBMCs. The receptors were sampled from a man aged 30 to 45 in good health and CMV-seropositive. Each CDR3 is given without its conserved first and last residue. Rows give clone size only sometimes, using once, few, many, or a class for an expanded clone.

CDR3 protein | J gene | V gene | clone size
ASSPNRQQETQY | TRBJ2-5 | TRBV7-2 | .
ASSLEFGRGDGYT | TRBJ1-2 | TRBV7-9 | once
ASSRAPGTGVEKLF | TRBJ1-4 | TRBV5-1 | once
ASSIWSGVNEKLF | TRBJ1-4 | TRBV19 | .
ASSFGGGGTEAF | TRBJ1-1 | TRBV11-2 | .
ASRLTSGGRTYEQY | TRBJ2-7 | TRBV5-1 | once
ASRTGTGGFEAF | TRBJ1-1 | TRBV5-1 | .
ASSWYRERDYGYT | TRBJ1-2 | TRBV7-9 | .
ASAGAHRVAF | TRBJ1-1 | TRBV13 | .
ASSLKLAGGLSTDTQY | TRBJ2-3 | TRBV7-2 | once
ASSQEWQGYEQY | TRBJ2-7 | TRBV4-2 | .
ASSLFPQGLSYT | TRBJ1-2 | TRBV27 | once
ASSLSGGNHEQY | TRBJ2-7 | TRBV7-8 | .
ASSLITRSSEQY | TRBJ2-7 | TRBV4-1 | once
ASSLAFLTGIPEAF | TRBJ1-1 | TRBV7-2 | .
ASSLTGGEDQPQH | TRBJ1-5 | TRBV5-1 | .
ASRLAGDNEQF | TRBJ2-1 | TRBV6-5 | .
ASSTNRGRGGYT | TRBJ1-2 | TRBV7-9 | .
ASSHTGEGYGYT | TRBJ1-2 | TRBV4-1 | .
ASSLGQGDRPQH | TRBJ1-5 | TRBV7-2 | .
ASSPEQWAEAF | TRBJ1-1 | TRBV18 | once
ASSLEGEGAGYT | TRBJ1-2 | TRBV5-1 | .
ASSYTSGGAPSTDTQY | TRBJ2-3 | TRBV4-3 | .
ASSLGASARGQGTYEQY | TRBJ2-7 | TRBV5-4 | .
ASTGQRATEAF | TRBJ1-1 | TRBV6-6 | .
ASSEIVGGTYEQY | TRBJ2-7 | TRBV6-1 | .
AISAGTSGYEQY | TRBJ2-7 | TRBV10-3 | .
ASSLGLEQY | TRBJ2-7 | TRBV7-2 | .
ASSLDAGKLF | TRBJ1-4 | TRBV7-9 | .
ASSGRWSLNLTKYNEQF | TRBJ2-1 | TRBV7-9 | .
ASSLRAGSGGNYEQY | TRBJ2-7 | TRBV27 | .
ASLGQGSYNEQF | TRBJ2-1 | TRBV10-3 | .
ASSGARGPLGADTQY | TRBJ2-3 | TRBV7-9 | .
ASSRKPGLMDTGELF | TRBJ2-2 | TRBV5-6 | .
ASSPKSGTGASYEQY | TRBJ2-7 | TRBV18 | .
ASSPQGADQPQH | TRBJ1-5 | TRBV11-2 | .
ASSLRDRDIYEQY | TRBJ2-7 | TRBV7-9 | .
ASSLGLAGRAQETQY | TRBJ2-5 | TRBV5-1 | .
ASSTAGGAYEQY | TRBJ2-7 | TRBV19 | .
ASERGFLTDTQY | TRBJ2-3 | TRBV25-1 | once
ASSPGQGAQDTQY | TRBJ2-3 | TRBV5-5 | .
ASSAGQGYSQPQH | TRBJ1-5 | TRBV6-5 | .
ASASPTGAIYNEQF | TRBJ2-1 | TRBV18 | .
ASSVQGDSGNTIY | TRBJ1-3 | TRBV5-1 | .
ASSRAGNTGELF | TRBJ2-2 | TRBV21-1 | .
ASSLEGGGHEKLF | TRBJ1-4 | TRBV7-2 | .
ASSLAGPGREQF | TRBJ2-1 | TRBV4-2 | .
ASSVGNGGLSDTQY | TRBJ2-3 | TRBV9 | .
ASSFRREPSTDTQY | TRBJ2-3 | TRBV5-4 | .
ASSLFSRDRASYEQY | TRBJ2-7 | TRBV11-3 | .
ASGMRGVGGNQPQH | TRBJ1-5 | TRBV7-2 | .
ASSPTGATEAF | TRBJ1-1 | TRBV18 | .
ASSTTSGGSFYNEQF | TRBJ2-1 | TRBV7-9 | .
ASSQLEQGGGYT | TRBJ1-2 | TRBV4-3 | .
ASNLGGGPSQPQH | TRBJ1-5 | TRBV19 | .
AWSVRQGFYEQY | TRBJ2-7 | TRBV30 | .
ASSYSPSGGAYTQY | TRBJ2-3 | TRBV6-6 | .
ASSGPGVTDTQY | TRBJ2-3 | TRBV7-9 | .
ASSLGPGQETQY | TRBJ2-5 | TRBV7-6 | .